The TCR beta chain described here comes from a study of T cell changes during pregnancy in multiple sclerosis. Assay: immunoSEQ multiplex PCR; the TCRdb copy retains only in-frame clones and omits some. Of tens of thousands of clones detected, just over 90% appear once; the ten largest clones hold roughly 3.7%. The sequence was obtained from a female donor with multiple sclerosis, enrolled in a pregnancy study. The source was CD8+ T cells from peripheral blood mononuclear cells, collected after pregnancy.

The CDR3 region has the DNA TGTGCCAGCAGTTTAACAGGGACCTACGAGCAGTACTTC. This translates into CASSLTGTYEQYF. The chain is built from TRBV27 and TRBJ2-7; a possible D gene is TRBD1 (6 bases). Per germline, CDR1 MNHEY and CDR2 SMNVEV (reference sequence). V was shortened by 2 bases and J by 2 bases, with 7 bases between the two germline ends. CDR3 length equals 13 residues.